The next 22 T cell receptor beta chains were all read from a single sample in a study of blood T cell repertoires in COVID-19. Profiled with immunoSEQ multiplex PCR; TCRdb holds only in-frame clones, not every one. The table records over 150,000 clones, 85% to 90% of them present only once. The sample consisted of peripheral blood. Every receptor here comes from a woman aged 65 to 85 with COVID-19, enrolled during active disease.

The rearrangement uses TRBV3-1 (or the pseudogene TRBV3-2) and TRBJ2-7, with TRBD1 matching over 9 bases. This CDR3 is built from 15 residues. Germline CDR1 reads LGHDT; CDR2 reads YNNKEL (reference sequence). The V segment lost 1 base and the J segment 3 bases; nucleotides outside the gene matches: 4. CDR3 nucleotides: TGTGCCAGCAGCCAAGGGCTGGGACAGGGCTACGAGCAGTACTTC. Amino acids: CASSQGLGQGYEQYF.

The chain carries TRBV18 and TRBJ2-1; D is unclear. CDR1 is KGHSH and CDR2 is LQKENI in the germline V gene. The length of the CDR3 is 14 residues. Deletions cut 3 bases from V and 6 bases from J, with 12 bases between. CDR3 coding DNA: TGTGCCAGCTCACCGACCCCGGGTGCCAATGAGCAGTTCTTC. It is translated as CASSPTPGANEQFF.

The CDR3 nucleotides are TGCAGTGCTACCTTGAGGTGGGAGCAGTTCTTC. As protein: CSATLRWEQFF. The chain links TRBV20-1 to TRBJ2-1; D ambiguous. V lost 4 bases, J lost 10 bases, and 11 bases lay in between. This CDR3 is built from 11 residues. Germline loops: CDR1 DFQATT, CDR2 SNEGSKA (reference sequence).

In this sample, this clone turned up a few times. The V gene is TRBV7-9, the J gene TRBJ1-2; 10 bases line up with TRBD1. The germline V gene has CDR1 SEHNR and CDR2 FQNEAQ (reference sequence). Trimming removed 1 base from V and 3 bases from J; junction bases left unmatched: 14. The CDR3 spans 19 residues. CDR3 protein: CASSLGTGQGSQRDYGYTF. For the CDR3, the DNA is TGTGCCAGCAGCTTAGGAACGGGACAGGGGTCGCAGAGGGACTATGGCTACACCTTC.

The CDR3 DNA reads as TGTGCCAGCAGCCAATGGACAGGGGGAACTGAAGCTTTCTTT. Protein: CASSQWTGGTEAFF. The chain is built from TRBV3-1 (or the pseudogene TRBV3-2) and TRBJ1-1; TRBD1 aligns across 10 bases. Germline CDR1 is LGHDT and CDR2 is YNNKEL (reference sequence). This CDR3 spans 14 amino acids. Trimming cost V 2 bases and J 5 bases; bases outside gene matches: 2.

This chain links TRBV5-4 with TRBJ2-2; D possibly corresponds to TRBD1 (6 bases). This CDR3 comprises 14 residues. The germline V and J ends were trimmed by 4 bases and 5 bases, with 12 bases remaining between them. The germline gives CDR1 SGHNT, CDR2 YYREEE (reference sequence). The CDR3 DNA follows: TGTGCCAGCAGCGTACAGGGTTGGACCGGGGAGCTGTTTTTT. This encodes CASSVQGWTGELFF.

This chain uses TRBV9 with TRBJ2-1; tentatively, D is TRBD2 (6 bases). Germline lookup yields CDR1 SGDLS and CDR2 YYNGEE. The CDR3 is 14 residues long. The V end was cut by 0 bases, the J end by 4 bases, with 8 bases between. In nucleotides, the CDR3 is TGTGCCAGCAGCGTAGCGGGAGCGTACAATGAGCAGTTCTTC. As protein: CASSVAGAYNEQFF.

The chain couples TRBV5-6 to TRBJ2-7; no firm D call. There are 14 residues in the CDR3. Germline V gene data show CDR1 as SGHDT and CDR2 as YYEEEE. Trimming left V 0 bases short and J 4 bases short, with 11 bases between. CDR3 coding DNA: TGTGCCAGCAGCTTGGGCGGCAACCGGTACGAGCAGTACTTC. Its translation is CASSLGGNRYEQYF.

DNA of the CDR3: TGTGCCAGCAGCCGAGGACAGGGTTATGGCTACACCTTC. It specifies CASSRGQGYGYTF. The chain has TRBV5-6 and TRBJ1-2; 8 nucleotides match TRBD1. V gave up 4 bases and J gave up 5 bases; unmatched junction bases: 4. The germline gives CDR1 SGHDT, CDR2 YYEEEE. This CDR3 spans 13 amino acids.

The rearrangement uses TRBV5-1 and TRBJ2-7; 9 positions agree with TRBD2. Germline CDR1 reads SGHRS; CDR2 reads YFSETQ. This CDR3 contains 15 residues. Unmatched junction bases numbered 7, after V lost 4 bases and J lost 2 bases. The CDR3 coding sequence is TGCGCCAGCAGCCTCTCTAGCGGGACTACCTACGAGCAGTACTTC. Encoded protein: CASSLSSGTTYEQYF.

The chain combines TRBV29-1 with TRBJ2-5; 8 bases agree with TRBD2. Trimming removed 6 bases from V and 5 bases from J; junction bases left unmatched: 14. Germline values: CDR1 SQVTM, CDR2 ANQGSEA. This CDR3 comprises 15 residues. The CDR3 nucleotides read TGCAGCGTAGGGTTAGGGACTAGTCTTTGGGAGACCCAGTACTTC. It codes for CSVGLGTSLWETQYF.

This chain uses TRBV18 with TRBJ2-1, with unresolved D. The germline V gene encodes CDR1 KGHSH and CDR2 LQKENI. The CDR3 is 14 residues long. Trimming left V 0 bases short and J 5 bases short, with 8 bases between. CDR3 protein: CASSPPFPDNEQFF. The CDR3 nucleotides are TGTGCCAGCTCACCACCGTTCCCAGACAATGAGCAGTTCTTC.

The chain combines TRBV5-4 with TRBJ2-7; 8 nucleotides align to TRBD2. There are 15 residues in the CDR3. Germline CDR1 is SGHNT and CDR2 is YYREEE (reference sequence). After removal of 6 bases from V and 4 bases from J, the junction contained 12 bases not matched to a gene. The CDR3 reads CASTKSGSGIYEQYF. In nucleotides, the CDR3 is TGTGCCAGCACCAAGAGCGGGAGTGGGATTTACGAGCAGTACTTC.

This chain connects TRBV12-5 to TRBJ2-4; 11 bases line up with TRBD2. The CDR3 covers 18 residues. With V trimmed by 1 base and J by 1 base, 6 bases remained unmatched. Germline V lookup: CDR1 LGHNT, CDR2 FRNRAP. The DNA for the CDR3 is TGTGCTAGTGGTTTGGAAAATAGCGGGAGGGCCGCCAAAAACATTCAGTACTTC. Translating gives CASGLENSGRAAKNIQYF. The variable domain in full, completed from reference TRBV12-5 and TRBJ2-4, reads DARVTQTPRHKVTEMGQEVTMRCQPILGHNTVFWYRQTMMQGLELLAYFRNRAPLDDSGMPKDRFSAEMPDATLATLKIQPSEPRDSAVYFCASGLENSGRAAKNIQYFGAGTRLSVL.

The V call is TRBV6-2 or TRBV6-3, the J call TRBJ1-3; D gene uncertain. The CDR3 is 14 residues long. Trimming took 4 bases from V and 8 from J, leaving 15 bases between them. Germline V gives CDR1 MNHEY, CDR2 SVGEGT. The DNA of the CDR3 is TGTGCCAGCAGTTTAGCGGCCTCGAGGGACACCATATATTTT. It yields the protein CASSLAASRDTIYF.

CDR3 sequence reads: CASSVGTGTGEETQYF. DNA of the CDR3: TGTGCCAGCAGCGTCGGAACCGGGACAGGGGAAGAGACCCAGTACTTC. The chain couples TRBV9 to TRBJ2-5; 10 nucleotides agree with TRBD1. Germline lookup yields CDR1 SGDLS and CDR2 YYNGEE. This CDR3 region has 16 residues. V was clipped by 2 bases and J by 3 bases; unmatched bases: 7.

The gene calls are TRBV7-9 and TRBJ2-7; D is perhaps TRBD1 (6 bases). From germline, CDR1 is SEHNR and CDR2 FQNEAQ (reference sequence). The CDR3 totals 16 residues. The V end was cut by 1 base, the J end by 4 bases, with 17 bases between. CDR3 coding DNA: TGTGCCAGCAGCTTAGGGGTACAGGGAAGTTCGTACGAGCAGTACTTC. It codes for CASSLGVQGSSYEQYF.

The genes are TRBV13 and TRBJ2-7, with D possibly TRBD2 on 5 matching bases. The CDR3 covers 13 residues. Per the germline V gene, CDR1 is PRHDT and CDR2 is FYEKMQ (reference sequence). Trimming removed 4 bases from V and 6 bases from J, with 13 bases in between. CDR3 sequence: CASSSLGGVEQYF. For the CDR3, the DNA is TGTGCCAGCAGCTCCCTCGGAGGTGTCGAGCAGTACTTC.

This clone was seen just once. This chain links TRBV2 with TRBJ1-5; the D gene is possibly TRBD1 (5 bases). The V and J ends lost 1 base and 10 bases respectively, with 17 bases between them. The germline CDR1 and CDR2 sequences are SNHLY and FYNNEI. The CDR3 contains 15 residues. In nucleotides, the CDR3 is TGTGCCAGCAGTGAAGAGGCAGGGTCTATTCGCCCCCAGCATTTT. Encoded protein: CASSEEAGSIRPQHF.

The rearrangement uses TRBV28 and TRBJ2-1; no clear D. Trimming cost V 6 bases and J 7 bases, with 10 bases left between them. From germline, CDR1 is MDHEN and CDR2 SYDVKM. The CDR3 runs to 12 residues. The chain's CDR3 is CASRSNWNEQFF. The CDR3 coding sequence is TGTGCCAGCAGGTCGAACTGGAATGAGCAGTTCTTC.

This chain links TRBV10-3 with TRBJ1-5, with D uncertain. Deletions cut 10 bases from V and 6 bases from J, with 16 bases between. Germline assignment: CDR1 ENHRY and CDR2 SYGVKD. The CDR3 length is 13 residues. CDR3 coding DNA: TGTGCCACCCAGGAGGAACGGGGTCAGCCCCAGCATTTT. This translates into CATQEERGQPQHF.

This chain uses TRBV30 with TRBJ2-2; 14 bases fit TRBD2. Germline V lookup: CDR1 GTSNPN, CDR2 SVGIG (reference sequence). The trim removed 3 bases at V and 5 bases at J, leaving 8 bases unmatched. The CDR3 is 17 residues long. CDR3 coding DNA: TGTGCCTGGAGGGATGGACTAGCGGGAGGTTGGACCGGGGAGCTGTTTTTT. This encodes CAWRDGLAGGWTGELFF.